These 22 T cell receptor beta chains were all obtained from the same sample, sequenced in a study of shared clonotypes between healthy human individuals. TCRdb's table, derived via immunoSEQ multiplex PCR, lists solely in-frame clones and lacks some. The table records some 2,500,000 clones, 93% of them present only once. What was sequenced was naive CD4+ T cells from PBMCs. Documented subset: CD45RA+ positively selected. The receptors were sampled from a man aged 18 to 30 in good health. Some clones in this sample may be carry-over from other donors' samples.

This clone was seen just once. The chain uses TRBV5-4 and TRBJ1-4; 7 nucleotides agree with TRBD1. This CDR3 comprises 13 residues. Germline CDR1 and CDR2: SGHNT and YYREEE (reference sequence). V was clipped by 4 bases and J by 7 bases; unmatched bases: 4. CDR3 protein: CASSRDSREKLFF. The CDR3, as DNA: TGTGCCAGCAGCCGGGACAGCCGTGAAAAACTGTTTTTT.

The chain has TRBV19 and TRBJ2-1; 13 nucleotides line up with TRBD2. V was pared by 4 bases and J by 4 bases, with 13 bases of the junction left unmatched. The germline V gene has CDR1 LNHDA and CDR2 SQIVND (reference sequence). The CDR3 extends over 19 amino acids. CDR3 in amino acids: CASSTLPGLAGSSYNEQFF. The CDR3 DNA is TGTGCCAGTAGTACTCTCCCGGGACTAGCGGGGTCCTCTTACAATGAGCAGTTCTTC.

The rearrangement links TRBV28 to TRBJ1-4; D is possibly TRBD1 (6 bases). CDR1 is MDHEN, CDR2 SYDVKM, per germline. V dropped 7 bases and J dropped 7 bases, with 19 bases sitting between them. The CDR3 length is 15 residues. Here the CDR3 DNA reads TGTGCCAGCACCTCGCCGAGGGGGTTGGCTGAAAAACTGTTTTTT. This translates into CASTSPRGLAEKLFF.

The chain links TRBV7-8 to TRBJ1-1; TRBD1 matches 7 bases. There are 14 residues in the CDR3. With V trimmed by 5 bases and J by 5 bases, 8 bases remained unmatched. The germline V gene encodes CDR1 SGHVS and CDR2 FQNEAQ. This CDR3 is CASSRQGVGTEAFF. CDR3 nucleotide sequence: TGTGCCAGCAGCCGCCAGGGGGTCGGAACTGAAGCTTTCTTT.

V gene TRBV7-2 combines with J gene TRBJ2-5; TRBD2 is a possible D gene (6 bases). The J call may be wrong; the DNA end is better matched by TRBJ2-7. The V gene's germline CDR1 is SGHTA and CDR2 FQGNSA. The CDR3 contains 15 residues. This CDR3 is CASSLGRGLSHEQYF. The CDR3 DNA follows: TGTGCCAGCAGCTTAGGGAGGGGACTTAGTCACGAGCAGTACTTC.

This rearrangement joins TRBV5-5 to TRBJ2-1, with D maybe TRBD2 (6 bases). Germline lookup yields CDR1 SGHKS and CDR2 YYEKEE (reference sequence). V lost 4 bases to trimming and J lost 9 bases, with 11 bases between them. The CDR3 is made up of 12 amino acids. CDR3 sequence reads: CASSVTSGEQFF. The CDR3 region has the DNA TGTGCCAGCAGCGTGACTAGTGGTGAGCAGTTCTTC.

The chain uses TRBV9 and TRBJ2-2; D possibly uses TRBD1 or TRBD2 (5 bases each). Trimming left V 0 bases short and J 0 bases short, with 12 bases between. Germline loops: CDR1 SGDLS, CDR2 YYNGEE. The CDR3 has 17 amino acids. The CDR3 DNA sequence: TGTGCCAGCAGCGTAGTTTCGGGGACCGCGAACACCGGGGAGCTGTTTTTT. Translation gives CASSVVSGTANTGELFF.

The chain employs TRBV29-1 and TRBJ2-3, with D possibly being TRBD2 (6 bases). The CDR3 extends over 14 amino acids. V was cut by 4 bases and J by 0 bases, with 11 bases left in between. CDR1 and CDR2 from the germline V gene are SQVTM and ANQGSEA. The CDR3 region is CSVGSGLSTDTQYF. DNA of the CDR3: TGCAGCGTTGGTAGCGGCTTGAGCACAGATACGCAGTATTTT.

In this sample, this clone turned up a few times. The rearrangement uses TRBV6-6 and TRBJ1-2; D is unresolved. CDR1 and CDR2 (germline): MNHNY, SVGAGI (reference sequence). The CDR3 loop spans 12 amino acids. V was pared by 5 bases and J by 7 bases, with 11 bases between. The CDR3 nucleotides are TGTGCCAGCAGTAGCGGAAGAGGTGGCTACACCTTC. Translating it yields CASSSGRGGYTF.

This chain links TRBV9 with TRBJ2-2; TRBD2 agrees at 11 bases. V shed 4 bases and J 4 bases; nucleotides not matched to a gene: 3. Germline V lookup: CDR1 SGDLS, CDR2 YYNGEE. The CDR3 extends over 15 amino acids. As DNA, the CDR3 is TGTGCCAGCAGCACTAGCGGGGGAACCACCGGGGAGCTGTTTTTT. This gives the protein CASSTSGGTTGELFF.

J is TRBJ1-5 and V is TRBV27; D is unresolved. Germline V lookup: CDR1 MNHEY, CDR2 SMNVEV (reference sequence). This CDR3 has 15 amino acids. V was trimmed by 3 bases and J by 4 bases, leaving 13 bases between them. As DNA, the CDR3 is TGTGCCAGCAGTTTCGGGATGTCAGATAATCAGCCCCAGCATTTT. It is translated as CASSFGMSDNQPQHF.

V usage is TRBV7-9 and J usage is TRBJ2-1; D not certain. The germline CDR1 and CDR2 sequences are SEHNR and FQNEAQ (reference sequence). The CDR3 covers 14 residues. V was trimmed by 2 bases and J by 4 bases, leaving 9 bases between them. In DNA form, the CDR3 reads TGTGCCAGCAGCTTAATGGCAGGATACAATGAGCAGTTCTTC. Translating it yields CASSLMAGYNEQFF.

The chain couples TRBV2 to TRBJ2-7; 9 bases fit TRBD1. The CDR3 totals 15 residues. Germline-derived CDR1 and CDR2 are SNHLY and FYNNEI. V gave up 8 bases and J gave up 2 bases; unmatched junction bases: 10. The CDR3 loop reads CASFSGGQGPYEQYF. CDR3 nucleotide sequence: TGTGCCAGCTTCTCAGGGGGACAGGGTCCCTACGAGCAGTACTTC.

This clone was found once. The chain combines TRBV29-1 with TRBJ2-1; D uncertain. V lost 2 bases, J lost 12 bases, and 17 bases lay in between. The CDR3 is 13 amino acids. The V gene's germline CDR1 is SQVTM and CDR2 ANQGSEA. Here the CDR3 reads CSVEKSVSPPQFF. The CDR3 DNA sequence: TGCAGCGTTGAAAAGAGCGTCAGTCCCCCGCAGTTCTTC.

This sequence joins TRBV2 and TRBJ2-5; D perhaps matches TRBD2 (6 bases). CDR1 is SNHLY and CDR2 is FYNNEI in the germline V gene. The V end lost 6 bases, the J end lost 3 bases, and 11 bases lay between the germline ends. CDR3 length: 13 amino acids. Here the CDR3 DNA reads TGTGCCAGCAGCGGGACTGTAGAAGAGACCCAGTACTTC. It specifies CASSGTVEETQYF. Together with reference TRBV2 and TRBJ2-5, the CDR3 gives the full variable domain: EPEVTQTPSHQVTQMGQEVILRCVPISNHLYFYWYRQILGQKVEFLVSFYNNEISEKSEIFDDQFSVERPDGSNFTLKIRSTKLEDSAMYFCASSGTVEETQYFGPGTRLLVL.

There are a few counts of this clone. V usage is TRBV19 and J usage is TRBJ1-5; no firm D call. V was cut by 6 bases and J by 4 bases, with 13 bases left in between. This CDR3 has 14 amino acids. The V gene's germline CDR1 is LNHDA and CDR2 SQIVND (reference sequence). Here the CDR3 DNA reads TGTGCCAGTAGGGGGAAGGACCTAAATCAGCCCCAGCATTTT. Translated: CASRGKDLNQPQHF.

The chain carries TRBV4-2 and TRBJ1-2; 7 bases line up with TRBD1. The CDR3 is 15 residues long. Germline values: CDR1 LGHNA, CDR2 YNFKEQ. The V gene end was trimmed by 0 bases and the J gene end by 2 bases; junction bases not matched to a gene: 3. The CDR3 coding sequence is TGTGCCAGCAGCCAAGACTCGACAGGGAACTATGGCTACACCTTC. Translated, it gives CASSQDSTGNYGYTF.

V and J are TRBV27 and TRBJ2-7; no clear D. The germline gives CDR1 MNHEY, CDR2 SMNVEV (reference sequence). CDR3 length equals 13 residues. V lost 2 bases to trimming and J lost 3 bases, with 8 bases between them. CDR3 amino acids: CASSLDPGYEQYF. The DNA of the CDR3 is TGTGCCAGCAGTTTAGACCCCGGCTACGAGCAGTACTTC.

This sequence joins TRBV28 and TRBJ2-3; tentative D call: TRBD1 (6 bases). Trimming took 6 bases from V and 0 from J, leaving 10 bases between them. Germline loops: CDR1 MDHEN, CDR2 SYDVKM. The CDR3 is 14 amino acids. The CDR3 DNA reads as TGTGCCAGCAGAACAGGGATCAGCACAGATACGCAGTATTTT. This translates into CASRTGISTDTQYF.

The chain combines TRBV7-3 with TRBJ2-7; 7 nucleotides agree with TRBD1. From germline, CDR1 is SGHTA and CDR2 FQGTGA. CDR3 size: 14 residues. V shed 6 bases, J shed 6 bases, and the junction held 11 bases outside the gene matches. In DNA, the CDR3 is TGTGCCAGCAGTACGGACAGGTTAGGTAGCGAGCAGTACTTC. Its translation: CASSTDRLGSEQYF.

Here the CDR3 reads CASSRQDTQETQYF. The CDR3 nucleotides are TGTGCCAGCAGCCGACAGGATACTCAAGAGACCCAGTACTTC. V and J are TRBV7-2 and TRBJ2-5; tentatively, D is TRBD1 (6 bases). The V end was cut by 5 bases, the J end by 2 bases, with 12 bases between. The CDR3 runs 14 residues. CDR1 SGHTA and CDR2 FQGNSA come from the germline V gene.

This chain joins TRBV11-2 and TRBJ1-1, with 7 bases that match TRBD1. The CDR3 is 18 residues long. V shed 2 bases and J 5 bases; nucleotides not matched to a gene: 17. Germline V lookup: CDR1 SGHAT, CDR2 FQNNGV. The CDR3 coding sequence is TGTGCCAGCAGCTTAATCGGCAGGGGGTACAGGGTGTGGACTGAAGCTTTCTTT. It codes for CASSLIGRGYRVWTEAFF. Combining the CDR3 with reference TRBV11-2 and TRBJ1-1 gives the whole variable domain EAGVAQSPRYKIIEKRQSVAFWCNPISGHATLYWYQQILGQGPKLLIQFQNNGVVDDSQLPKDRFSAERLKGVDSTLKIQPAKLEDSAVYLCASSLIGRGYRVWTEAFFGQGTRLTVV.